The 14 T cell receptor beta chains in this list originate from one sample, sequenced in a study of blood T cell repertoires in COVID-19. The repertoire was sequenced with immunoSEQ multiplex PCR; TCRdb's copy has only in-frame clones and lacks some. The sample records roughly 120,000 clones, over 75% being singletons. Input material: peripheral blood. The receptors here all came from an elderly man with acute or convalescent COVID-19.

The chain is built from TRBV29-1 and TRBJ1-4; D uncertain. The V and J ends lost 6 bases and 3 bases respectively, with 14 bases between them. The V gene's germline CDR1 is SQVTM and CDR2 ANQGSEA. The CDR3 has 14 amino acids. The CDR3 DNA reads as TGCAGCGTGGCCGGGAAGACATCTAATGAAAAACTGTTTTTT. Translation gives CSVAGKTSNEKLFF.

The chain combines TRBV7-2 with TRBJ2-7, with 15 bases that match TRBD2. Germline V gives CDR1 SGHTA, CDR2 FQGNSA. This CDR3 contains 17 residues. The V and J ends lost 2 bases and 4 bases, in that order; junction bases with no gene match: 6. Written as DNA, the CDR3 is TGTGCCAGCAGCTTACAGGGACTAGCGGGAGGAAAGTACGAGCAGTACTTC. It is translated as CASSLQGLAGGKYEQYF.

This chain connects TRBV9 to TRBJ2-3; 8 bases fit TRBD1. V trimming: 0 bases; J trimming: 1 base; junction bases outside the gene matches: 4. Looked up from germline, CDR1 is SGDLS and CDR2 is YYNGEE. This CDR3 has 16 residues. CDR3 amino acids: CASSVALTGGTDTQYF. The CDR3, as DNA: TGTGCCAGCAGCGTAGCTCTGACAGGGGGCACAGATACGCAGTATTTT.

The CDR3 DNA sequence: TGTGCCAGCAGCCATGGGACAGGGGCGGGTGGCTACACCTTC. Encoded protein: CASSHGTGAGGYTF. The rearrangement links TRBV4-2 to TRBJ1-2; 10 positions match TRBD1. Germline loops: CDR1 LGHNA, CDR2 YNFKEQ. CDR3 size: 14 residues. J was trimmed by 7 bases and V by 3 bases; bases with no gene match: 5.

The rearrangement uses TRBV11-1 and TRBJ2-4, with D perhaps matching TRBD1 (6 bases). V was pared by 2 bases and J by 3 bases, with 11 bases between. The CDR3 has 15 residues. Germline V gene sequence: CDR1 SGHAT, CDR2 FQDESV (reference sequence). As DNA, the CDR3 is TGTGCCAGCAGCTTAAAGAGAGGGGGCAAAAACATTCAGTACTTC. Residues: CASSLKRGGKNIQYF. The full variable domain, with the rest looked up from reference TRBV11-1 and TRBJ2-4, is EAEVAQSPRYKITEKSQAVAFWCDPISGHATLYWYRQILGQGPELLVQFQDESVVDDSQLPKDRFSAERLKGVDSTLKIQPAELGDSAMYLCASSLKRGGKNIQYFGAGTRLSVL.

This sequence joins TRBV18 and TRBJ2-3, with D hard to call. The CDR3 covers 14 residues. Germline loops: CDR1 KGHSH, CDR2 LQKENI. Trimming removed 6 bases from V and 0 bases from J, with 10 bases in between. The CDR3 nucleotides are TGTGCCAGCTCGAGCCCTTATAGCACAGATACGCAGTATTTT. It specifies CASSSPYSTDTQYF.

V is TRBV5-1 and J is TRBJ2-3, with TRBD2 identical over 14 bases. This CDR3 contains 16 residues. The ends lost 4 bases at V and 5 bases at J; junction bases unmatched: 6. Germline V gives CDR1 SGHRS, CDR2 YFSETQ. The DNA for the CDR3 is TGCGCCAGCAGCCAAACGACTAGCGGGAGGGGAGATACGCAGTATTTT. Its protein is CASSQTTSGRGDTQYF.

This chain uses TRBV28 with TRBJ1-1, with 8 nucleotides matching TRBD1. The germline gives CDR1 MDHEN, CDR2 SYDVKM. V lost 8 bases and J lost 1; bases outside the gene matches: 15. CDR3 size: 17 residues. CDR3 amino acids: CASRSFESGGWNTEAFF. The CDR3, as DNA: TGTGCCAGCCGAAGTTTCGAGTCAGGGGGCTGGAACACTGAAGCTTTCTTT.

This chain joins TRBV10-3 and TRBJ1-5, with TRBD1 matching over 8 bases. J gave up 3 bases and V 4 bases, and 5 bases lay outside the gene matches. From germline, CDR1 is ENHRY and CDR2 SYGVKD. The CDR3 is 15 residues long. This CDR3 is CAISATGDLNQPQHF. CDR3 in DNA: TGTGCCATCAGTGCGACAGGGGACCTCAATCAGCCCCAGCATTTT.

The genes are TRBV19 and TRBJ1-1; 8 bases match TRBD1. The CDR3 is 16 amino acids. The V segment lost 0 bases and the J segment 5 bases; nucleotides outside the gene matches: 8. Germline CDR1 is LNHDA and CDR2 is SQIVND (reference sequence). Here the CDR3 DNA reads TGTGCCAGTAGTATAGAGGGGACAGGCCTTAGGACTGAAGCTTTCTTT. Its protein is CASSIEGTGLRTEAFF.

V and J are TRBV5-1 and TRBJ2-5, with TRBD1 matching over 7 bases. The CDR3 spans 16 residues. V was clipped by 2 bases and J by 0 bases; unmatched bases: 7. The germline V gene encodes CDR1 SGHRS and CDR2 YFSETQ. For the CDR3, the DNA is TGCGCCAGCAGCTTTGGACAGGCAAGCAACCAAGAGACCCAGTACTTC. Encoded protein: CASSFGQASNQETQYF. Together with reference TRBV5-1 and TRBJ2-5, the CDR3 gives the full variable domain: KAGVTQTPRYLIKTRGQQVTLSCSPISGHRSVSWYQQTPGQGLQFLFEYFSETQRNKGNFPGRFSGRQFSNSRSEMNVSTLELGDSALYLCASSFGQASNQETQYFGPGTRLLVL.

A few counts support this clone. V gene TRBV7-9 combines with J gene TRBJ2-3; 13 positions match TRBD2. CDR3 length: 17 residues. The germline V gene has CDR1 SEHNR and CDR2 FQNEAQ (reference sequence). V shed 2 bases and J 3 bases; nucleotides not matched to a gene: 5. CDR3 sequence reads: CASSLRTSGSQTDTQYF. CDR3 in DNA: TGTGCCAGCAGCTTACGGACTAGCGGGAGTCAAACAGATACGCAGTATTTT.

The chain employs TRBV29-1 and TRBJ2-1, with 13 bases matching TRBD2. The junction had 0 bases not matched to a gene; V was cut back by 6 bases and J by 4 bases. Germline V gene sequence: CDR1 SQVTM, CDR2 ANQGSEA. This CDR3 has 13 residues. The CDR3 loop is CSVTSGGYNEQFF. The CDR3 DNA follows: TGCAGCGTGACTAGCGGGGGGTACAATGAGCAGTTCTTC.

This clone is a singleton in its sample. The CDR3 reads CASSFRGAPNQPQHF. CDR3 DNA: TGTGCCAGCAGCTTTCGGGGGGCGCCCAATCAGCCCCAGCATTTT. The chain employs TRBV27 and TRBJ1-5; D may be TRBD1 (6 bases). The length of the CDR3 is 15 residues. With 6 bases removed from V and 3 bases from J, the gap between germline ends came to 15 bases. Germline V gene lookup returns CDR1 MNHEY and CDR2 SMNVEV (reference sequence).